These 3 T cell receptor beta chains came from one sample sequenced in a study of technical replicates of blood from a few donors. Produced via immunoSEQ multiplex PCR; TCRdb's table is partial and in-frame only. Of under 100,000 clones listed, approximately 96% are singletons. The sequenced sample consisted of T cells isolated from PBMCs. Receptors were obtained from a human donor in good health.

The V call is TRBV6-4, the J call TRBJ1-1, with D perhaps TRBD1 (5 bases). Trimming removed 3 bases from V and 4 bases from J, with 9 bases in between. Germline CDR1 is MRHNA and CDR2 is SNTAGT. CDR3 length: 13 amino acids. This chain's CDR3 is CASSDMGPTEAFF. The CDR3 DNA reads TGTGCCAGCAGTGATATGGGGCCCACTGAAGCTTTCTTT.

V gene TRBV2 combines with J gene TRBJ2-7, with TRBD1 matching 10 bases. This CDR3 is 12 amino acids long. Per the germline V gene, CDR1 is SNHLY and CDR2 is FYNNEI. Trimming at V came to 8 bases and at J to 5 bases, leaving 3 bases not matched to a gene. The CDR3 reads CASYGTGDEQYF. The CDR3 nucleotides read TGTGCCAGCTACGGGACAGGGGACGAGCAGTACTTC.

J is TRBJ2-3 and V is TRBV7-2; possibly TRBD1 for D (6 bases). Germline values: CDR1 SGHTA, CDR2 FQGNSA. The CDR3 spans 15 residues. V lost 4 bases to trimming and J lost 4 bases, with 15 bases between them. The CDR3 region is CASSSSGQFSDTQYF. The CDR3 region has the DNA TGTGCCAGCAGCTCATCTGGACAGTTCTCAGATACGCAGTATTTT.